This is a list of T cell receptor beta chains from one sample in a study of blood T cell repertoires in COVID-19. Some clones are missing from TCRdb's copy, which holds only in-frame ones; the method was immunoSEQ multiplex PCR. The sample has some 45,000 clones, 87% seen once. The specimen was peripheral blood. Receptors originate from a man in his sixties with active COVID-19. CDR3s leave out the opening cysteine and the closing phenylalanine or tryptophan. Clone size, where shown, is once, few, many, or a class for clones that have expanded.

abundance	j_gene	v_gene	CDR3aa
-	TRBJ2-3	TRBV4-1	ASSQQGGFTDTQY
-	TRBJ2-3	TRBV19	ASSIQLAGVSDTQY
once	TRBJ2-5	TRBV12-3/TRBV12-4	ASSLMGRETQY
-	TRBJ2-7	TRBV7-8	ASSLLDEQY
-	TRBJ1-5	TRBV4-1	ASSQASGQLNQPQH
-	TRBJ2-5	TRBV5-1	ASSLGQGRGETQY
-	TRBJ2-5	TRBV25-1	ASSEWSSGEETQY
-	TRBJ2-7	TRBV2	ATRTSGYEQY
-	TRBJ1-5	TRBV7-2	ASSLGGGVGQPQH
-	TRBJ1-1	TRBV24-1	ATSDGRGGMNTEAF
-	TRBJ2-1	TRBV3-1/TRBV3-2	ASSGGNEQF
few	TRBJ2-5	TRBV7-2	ASTFSPGLAETQY
-	TRBJ2-1	TRBV7-9	ASRTGDDEQF
-	TRBJ1-3	TRBV7-9	ASSPGDGGFSGNTIY
once	TRBJ2-1	TRBV7-2	ASSKESRREQF
once	TRBJ1-2	TRBV5-4	ASSSSSNGYT
-	TRBJ2-3	TRBV24-1	ATSDFPSGHTDTQY
-	TRBJ2-7	TRBV10-1	ASSTSSYEQY
-	TRBJ2-2	TRBV7-6	ASSPRTGGETGELF
once	TRBJ1-6	TRBV5-6	ASSLASGARNSPLH
-	TRBJ2-1	TRBV19	ASSIRSSGNEQF
-	TRBJ2-1	TRBV5-6	ASSLSLAGGPNNEQF
-	TRBJ2-3	TRBV9	ASSVVGTSTDTQY
-	TRBJ2-5	TRBV7-3	ASSLLQGKQETQY
-	TRBJ2-1	TRBV21-1	ASSKAGGDRSLGADGYNEQF
-	TRBJ2-1	TRBV5-8	ASSSEWRGGSDEQF
-	TRBJ2-5	TRBV5-1	ASSSSKGTSESETQY
-	TRBJ2-2	TRBV5-8	ASSSPLGGKEELF
-	TRBJ2-3	TRBV9	ASSVAGREDTQY
-	TRBJ1-2	TRBV5-8	ASSLGRNYGYT
once	TRBJ2-7	TRBV2	ASGQFRGEQY
-	TRBJ2-2	TRBV5-1	ASSFDKNTGELF
-	TRBJ1-6	TRBV6-5	ASSWAGVNSPLH
-	TRBJ2-4	TRBV7-3	ASSASSGPQNIQY
-	TRBJ1-1	TRBV5-1	ASSFDRGANTEAF
once	TRBJ2-2	TRBV5-1	ASSTGQNTGELF
-	TRBJ1-6	TRBV5-8	ASSSPFH
-	TRBJ1-6	TRBV7-6	ASSSGTRGGPLH
medium-sized	TRBJ1-1	TRBV6-5	ASSPQRTLNTEAF
once	TRBJ2-5	TRBV11-2	ASSLDPGLGETQY
-	TRBJ1-5	TRBV30	AWSVRGNQPQH
once	TRBJ2-7	TRBV7-6	ASSPPGVSGSSPYEQY